The 30 T cell receptor beta chains reported below all come from one sample, sequenced in a study of T cell responses to AZD1222 COVID-19 vaccine. Here immunoSEQ multiplex PCR was the method, and the copy in TCRdb shows in-frame clones only, minus some. Here the sample spans 150,000 to 200,000 clones, roughly 90% being singletons. The sample in question was peripheral blood, obtained 28 days after the second AZD1222 dose. Every receptor here comes from an adult who received the AZD1222 COVID-19 vaccine.

The chain links TRBV7-8 to TRBJ1-2; 7 positions match TRBD1. Germline lookup yields CDR1 SGHVS and CDR2 FQNEAQ. Trimming removed 5 bases from V and 0 bases from J; junction bases left unmatched: 6. The CDR3 totals 15 residues. The CDR3 DNA reads as TGTGCCAGCAGCGCGACAGGGTCAGCTAACTATGGCTACACCTTC. Protein product: CASSATGSANYGYTF.

The rearrangement joins TRBV9 to TRBJ2-1; TRBD1 or TRBD2 may be the D gene (5 bases each). V lost 2 bases and J 12 bases, leaving 21 bases between the germline ends. From germline, CDR1 is SGDLS and CDR2 YYNGEE. The CDR3 is 15 amino acids. CDR3 sequence: CASSVEGTANPVQFF. The CDR3 coding sequence is TGTGCCAGCAGCGTCGAAGGGACCGCCAACCCGGTGCAGTTCTTC. Full variable domain (outside the CDR3, taken from reference TRBV9 and TRBJ2-1): DSGVTQTPKHLITATGQRVTLRCSPRSGDLSVYWYQQSLDQGLQFLIQYYNGEERAKGNILERFSAQQFPDLHSELNLSSLELGDSALYFCASSVEGTANPVQFFGPGTRLTVL.

This sequence joins TRBV7-8 and TRBJ1-5; D gene ambiguous. The V end lost 5 bases, the J end lost 6 bases, and 8 bases lay between the germline ends. CDR1 and CDR2 (germline): SGHVS, FQNEAQ. The CDR3 extends over 12 amino acids. In nucleotides, the CDR3 is TGTGCCAGCAGCCCGACATCTCAGCCCCAGCATTTT. Amino acid sequence: CASSPTSQPQHF. The variable domain in full, with the rest retrieved from reference TRBV7-8 and TRBJ1-5, is GAGVSQSPRYKVAKRGQDVALRCDPISGHVSLFWYQQALGQGPEFLTYFQNEAQLDKSGLPSDRFFAERPEGSVSTLKIQRTQQEDSAVYLCASSPTSQPQHFGDGTRLSIL.

The chain has TRBV7-9 and TRBJ2-1; perhaps D is TRBD1 or TRBD2 (5 bases each). Germline CDR1 is SEHNR and CDR2 is FQNEAQ (reference sequence). V was cut by 3 bases and J by 5 bases, with 8 bases left in between. The CDR3 runs to 13 residues. CDR3 DNA: TGTGCCAGCAGCTTCGGGGCCAACAATGAGCAGTTCTTC. Protein sequence: CASSFGANNEQFF.

This clone was seen once. The rearrangement links TRBV3-1 (or the pseudogene TRBV3-2) to TRBJ2-3, with TRBD2 identical over 10 bases. Germline V lookup: CDR1 LGHDT, CDR2 YNNKEL (reference sequence). The CDR3 contains 14 residues. V was pared by 8 bases and J by 4 bases, with 6 bases of the junction left unmatched. In DNA form, the CDR3 reads TGTGCCAGCGGTGATAGCGGGAGGCCAGATACGCAGTATTTT. This sequence encodes CASGDSGRPDTQYF.

V usage is TRBV14 and J usage is TRBJ2-2, with TRBD1 matching 9 bases. The CDR3 spans 14 residues. The J segment lost 6 bases and the V segment lost 6 bases, leaving 5 bases of the junction unmatched. Germline V gene lookup returns CDR1 SGHDN and CDR2 FVKESK. CDR3 DNA: TGTGCCAGCAGGCGGACAGGGGTTCCCGGGGAGCTGTTTTTT. Translation gives CASRRTGVPGELFF.

This chain uses TRBV5-1 with TRBJ1-4, with D possibly being TRBD1 (5 bases). V lost 3 bases to trimming and J lost 10 bases, with 10 bases between them. Germline-derived CDR1 and CDR2 are SGHRS and YFSETQ. The CDR3 has 12 residues. CDR3 sequence reads: CASSSGTGKLFF. The DNA of the CDR3 is TGCGCCAGCAGCTCCGGGACGGGAAAACTGTTTTTT.

This chain uses TRBV27 with TRBJ2-2, with a tentative D call TRBD2 (6 bases). The CDR3 spans 15 residues. The germline gives CDR1 MNHEY, CDR2 SMNVEV (reference sequence). V lost 3 bases and J lost 7, with 15 bases in between. The CDR3 sequence is CASSLVGSTGGELFF. CDR3 in DNA: TGTGCCAGCAGTTTGGTCGGGAGTACCGGCGGGGAGCTGTTTTTT.

The chain uses TRBV19 and TRBJ2-2; D gene unclear. The germline gives CDR1 LNHDA, CDR2 SQIVND (reference sequence). V lost 1 base, J lost 5 bases, and 8 bases lay in between. This CDR3 spans 14 amino acids. The CDR3 loop reads CASSIGQETGELFF. In nucleotides, the CDR3 is TGTGCCAGTAGTATAGGTCAGGAGACCGGGGAGCTGTTTTTT.

The V and J genes are TRBV15 and TRBJ1-2; D is uncertain. The CDR3 consists of 15 residues. V was trimmed by 3 bases and J by 3 bases, leaving 14 bases between them. Germline CDR1 reads LNHNV; CDR2 reads YYDKDF (reference sequence). CDR3 sequence reads: CATSRVGLEDYGYTF. The CDR3 coding sequence is TGTGCCACCAGCAGGGTAGGGTTGGAGGACTATGGCTACACCTTC.

This clone came up once. This chain connects TRBV19 to TRBJ1-4; no reliable D call. Germline values: CDR1 LNHDA, CDR2 SQIVND (reference sequence). CDR3 length: 15 amino acids. V was pared by 1 base and J by 5 bases, with 11 bases between. The CDR3 is CASSIGYSPNEKLFF. The CDR3 nucleotides read TGTGCCAGTAGTATAGGGTACAGCCCAAATGAAAAACTGTTTTTT.

The chain recombines TRBV5-6 with TRBJ1-1, with D possibly matching TRBD1 (5 bases). The CDR3 consists of 16 residues. Trimming took off 3 bases at V and 0 bases at J, with 15 bases between the two ends. Germline loops: CDR1 SGHDT, CDR2 YYEEEE. Here the CDR3 DNA reads TGTGCCAGCAGCTGGACTGGGACCTCCATGAACACTGAAGCTTTCTTT. Its protein product is CASSWTGTSMNTEAFF. The entire variable domain, with the rest obtained from reference TRBV5-6 and TRBJ1-1, is as follows: DAGVTQSPTHLIKTRGQQVTLRCSPKSGHDTVSWYQQALGQGPQFIFQYYEEEERQRGNFPDRFSGHQFPNYSSELNVNALLLGDSALYLCASSWTGTSMNTEAFFGQGTRLTVV.

V usage is TRBV21-1 and J usage is TRBJ1-5. TRBV21-1 represents a pseudogene. The CDR3 consists of 16 residues. CDR3 in DNA: TGTGCCAGCAGCGGACGATCCTCGGCAGGACGTCAGCCCCAGCATTTT. Translation: CASSGRSSAGRQPQHF.

CDR3 sequence (DNA): TGTGCCAGCAGCCCGCTAGCGGGAGTTGAGCAGTTCTTC. This translates into CASSPLAGVEQFF. V and J are TRBV7-3 and TRBJ2-1; 10 bases line up with TRBD2. The CDR3 contains 13 residues. Germline V lookup: CDR1 SGHTA, CDR2 FQGTGA. V shed 5 bases, J shed 9 bases, and the junction held 4 bases outside the gene matches.

V gene TRBV12-3 or TRBV12-4 combines with J gene TRBJ2-1; D ambiguous. The CDR3 is made up of 13 amino acids. V gave up 1 base and J gave up 9 bases, with 10 bases separating them. This CDR3 is CASSLGLSIEQFF. The CDR3 bases are TGTGCCAGCAGTTTAGGACTTTCAATTGAGCAGTTCTTC.

The genes are TRBV4-1 and TRBJ2-3; 8 bases map to TRBD2. V shed 4 bases and J 0 bases; nucleotides not matched to a gene: 3. The CDR3 covers 15 residues. Per the germline V gene, CDR1 is MGHRA and CDR2 is YSYEKL. CDR3 in amino acids: CASSLSGISTDTQYF. The CDR3 nucleotides are TGCGCCAGCAGCCTTAGCGGGATCAGCACAGATACGCAGTATTTT.

This chain connects TRBV7-2 to TRBJ2-7, with D unresolved. CDR1 is SGHTA and CDR2 is FQGNSA in the germline V gene. V was pared by 2 bases and J by 3 bases, with 5 bases between. The CDR3 runs to 12 residues. The CDR3 sequence: CASSLSYYEQYF. The CDR3 nucleotides are TGTGCCAGCAGCTTAAGCTACTACGAGCAGTACTTC.

V and J are TRBV6-5 and TRBJ2-1; no reliable D call. The CDR3 totals 14 residues. The V end was cut by 0 bases, the J end by 5 bases, with 8 bases between. Germline V gives CDR1 MNHEY, CDR2 SVGAGI. The CDR3 region has the DNA TGTGCCAGCAGTTACTCTCTTCTCGACAATGAGCAGTTCTTC. Its protein is CASSYSLLDNEQFF.

This rearrangement joins TRBV12-3 or TRBV12-4 to TRBJ2-5; D not certain. The CDR3 loop spans 11 amino acids. V was trimmed by 3 bases and J by 10 bases, leaving 9 bases between them. The CDR3 DNA follows: TGTGCCAGCAGTTTTTCGGCACGCCAGTACTTC. This encodes CASSFSARQYF.

The chain carries TRBV28 and TRBJ1-2; possibly TRBD1 for D (5 bases). CDR1 is MDHEN, CDR2 SYDVKM, per germline. V was pared by 7 bases and J by 7 bases, with 13 bases between. The CDR3 is 12 residues long. CDR3 sequence reads: CASKIGVGGYTF. The CDR3 nucleotides read TGTGCCAGCAAGATAGGGGTAGGTGGCTACACCTTC.

This chain connects TRBV2 to TRBJ1-1; D gene unclear. Trimming cost V 3 bases and J 10 bases, with 6 bases left between them. The CDR3 runs to 10 residues. CDR1 is SNHLY and CDR2 is FYNNEI in the germline V gene. The chain's CDR3 is CASSDGGAFF. CDR3 nucleotides: TGTGCCAGCAGTGACGGCGGAGCTTTCTTT.

The rearrangement links TRBV14 to TRBJ1-5; 8 nucleotides agree with TRBD1. The CDR3 sequence is 18 residues long. CDR1 is SGHDN, CDR2 FVKESK, per germline. V shed 1 base and J 0 bases; nucleotides not matched to a gene: 8. CDR3 sequence: CASSQVTGEGVSNQPQHF. The DNA for the CDR3 is TGTGCCAGCAGCCAAGTGACAGGGGAGGGAGTTAGCAATCAGCCCCAGCATTTT.

The J gene is TRBJ1-6, the V gene TRBV5-4; 10 bases fit TRBD1. V shed 4 bases and J 5 bases; nucleotides not matched to a gene: 0. The CDR3 is 14 residues long. Germline V gene data show CDR1 as SGHNT and CDR2 as YYREEE (reference sequence). The CDR3 DNA sequence: TGTGCCAGCAGCGGGACAGGGGATAATTCACCCCTCCACTTT. Its translation is CASSGTGDNSPLHF.

The count of this clone is one. The chain carries TRBV5-1 and TRBJ2-1; possibly TRBD2 for D (6 bases). The CDR3 covers 15 residues. Looked up from germline, CDR1 is SGHRS and CDR2 is YFSETQ. V lost 4 bases to trimming and J lost 3 bases, with 14 bases between them. CDR3 sequence: CASSPWTTDYNEQFF. CDR3 DNA sequence: TGCGCCAGCAGCCCGTGGACTACGGACTACAATGAGCAGTTCTTC.

This sequence joins TRBV21-1 and TRBJ2-3; TRBD2, the table's D call, lacks a check against the DNA. TRBV21-1 is tagged as a pseudogene. The CDR3 covers 15 residues. CDR3 amino acids: CASAGGATSTDTQYF. In DNA form, the CDR3 reads TGTGCCAGCGCCGGGGGGGCGACTAGCACAGATACGCAGTATTTT.

The J gene is TRBJ1-6, the V gene TRBV5-4; D may be TRBD1 (5 bases). Deletions cut 1 base from V and 7 bases from J, with 9 bases between. The CDR3 spans 14 residues. Germline values: CDR1 SGHNT, CDR2 YYREEE (reference sequence). CDR3 in amino acids: CASSLWGMNSPLHF. The CDR3 DNA is TGTGCCAGCAGCTTGTGGGGCATGAATTCACCCCTCCACTTT.

This chain links TRBV29-1 with TRBJ2-3; 9 positions agree with TRBD2. The junction had 13 bases not matched to a gene; V was cut back by 4 bases and J by 8 bases. CDR1 and CDR2 from the germline V gene are SQVTM and ANQGSEA. This CDR3 has 15 residues. CDR3 amino acids: CSVGSAAGGPSTQYF. The CDR3 DNA reads TGCAGCGTTGGGTCGGCGGCGGGAGGGCCAAGTACGCAGTATTTT.

The gene calls are TRBV7-2 and TRBJ2-3; D remains unclear. Trimming shortened V by 7 bases and J by 0 bases, and 8 bases separated the two germline ends. Germline loops: CDR1 SGHTA, CDR2 FQGNSA. This CDR3 comprises 13 residues. CDR3 loop: CASTYGSTDTQYF. The CDR3 DNA sequence: TGTGCCAGCACATATGGGAGCACAGATACGCAGTATTTT.

The J gene is TRBJ1-1, the V gene TRBV18; 9 nucleotides align to TRBD1. Germline CDR1 reads KGHSH; CDR2 reads LQKENI. V shed 4 bases and J 4 bases; nucleotides not matched to a gene: 10. CDR3 length: 16 residues. CDR3 nucleotides: TGTGCCAGCTCACTAGCGTATCGGACAGGGGCCACTGAAGCTTTCTTT. Translated, it gives CASSLAYRTGATEAFF.

The chain has TRBV7-9 and TRBJ1-5; 7 nucleotides match TRBD1. CDR1 SEHNR and CDR2 FQNEAQ come from the germline V gene (reference sequence). The CDR3 length is 15 residues. Trimming cost V 5 bases and J 3 bases; bases outside gene matches: 7. CDR3 protein: CASSQGTDLNQPQHF. As DNA, the CDR3 is TGTGCCAGCAGCCAAGGGACAGACCTCAATCAGCCCCAGCATTTT.